This entry concerns a single T cell receptor (beta chain). This clonotype was recorded many times. The specificity of this receptor is unknown. No base qualities exist here, and no much larger clone lies one base off it. Whole blood was used without cell fractionation, so the repertoire reflected all unsorted peripheral T cells. For RNA extraction, roughly 2.5 ml of peripheral blood was collected into Tempus tubes. HIV-infected adults who had not yet received antiretroviral therapy and were about to begin treatment were enrolled, with the first sixteen eligible patients processed. Patients with febrile or AIDS-related illness, tumors, hepatitis B or C coinfection, immunomodulatory therapy, recent vaccination or treatment interruptions were excluded from enrollment. The TURBO-DNase kit was used to remove leftover genomic DNA, and GLOBINclear was used to deplete globin mRNA. Pretreatment blood from HIV-infected patients was collected just before antiretroviral therapy was started.

Roughly 0.55 ug RNA was reverse transcribed with SuperScript III using primers against the alpha and beta constant regions. Alpha and beta chain libraries were generated separately via chain-specific third strand synthesis with multiplexing indices. To avoid primer bias, the protocol used one single primer pair to amplify every rearrangement within a chain, and the protocol also attached molecular barcodes to each cDNA molecule. T4 RNA Ligase 1 joined purified cDNA to a 5' RACE adapter that carried a random hexamer and the SP2 sequencing primer site. With slow temperature ramps used to favor optimal annealing, second strand synthesis was primed from the SP2 site with Phusion polymerase. Two random hexamer sequences, both added before amplification and joined together, made up the 12-nucleotide barcode of each molecule. An amplification PCR of roughly 25 cycles with P5s and P7 primers came after a short first PCR that had added P5 and P7 adapter elements plus a second index. The libraries went through 27 PCR cycles in total, were quantified on a Qubit, were sized on a Bioanalyzer, and were diluted to around 4 nM. Sequencing of the normalized libraries was performed on an Illumina MiSeq with 2 x 250 paired-end kits. Into approximately 10 ul Tris-Cl, the reverse transcription reactions were eluted following cleanup on MinElute columns. Adapter ligations were incubated for 20 to 25 hours at 16 degrees C and subsequently purified with AMPure XP beads at a 1:1 ratio. As for the authors' bioinformatics: Demultiplexed FASTQ files were processed with a modified Decombinator that output V, J, insert and barcode information. Sequences sharing a barcode but differing from the dominant sequence were discarded as errors, and barcodes clustered at Levenshtein distance 3 were counted to estimate original cDNA molecules. Downstream analyses used R packages ineq, vegan, igraph and RCytoscape, with IMGT nomenclature and CDR3 definitions. V gene usage was computed over distinct sequences, each TCR counted once to avoid skew from clonal expansion. Similarity networks connected unique CDR3 amino acid sequences within a donor whenever two sequences differed by a single Levenshtein edit. Published HIV-specific CDR3s (around 90 alpha, 700 or so beta) and CMV-specific CDR3s (over 12 alpha, a few hundred beta) were compiled and searched for in the repertoires. Random subsampling to size-matched repertoires demonstrated that the decreased diversity in patients did not result from their lower sequence numbers. The public reads were quality trimmed at Q25 with fastp and then assembled into clones with MiXCR by TCRdb, keeping productive beta chains. Here each entry gathers all rows of one CDR3 protein and keeps the most common genes and DNA. The V and J calls, along with clone size, are taken from TCRdb and not from the paper's own processing. In this sample the table shows thousands of distinct CDR3 sequences, about 7.5% of which occur a single time. The top ten clonotypes cover more than 9% of the sample.

CDR1 LGHDT and CDR2 YNNKEL are derived from the germline V gene (reference sequence). Measured from the cysteine to the phenylalanine, the CDR3 is 17 residues long. The CDR3 DNA has 51 bases and is translated from base 1. The junction shows trimming of 8 bases on V and 1 base on J, plus 18 bases between the germline ends. The sample is drawn from a study of HIV-infected patients and healthy controls (dated by TCRdb to between 2014 and 2016). Some background on the complete study: After three months of therapy, CD4 counts in 14 of 16 patients increased to a modest but significant degree while remaining below normal ranges. Viral load became undetectable in about 75% of the 16 patients by the second bleed and in all patients after a further year of therapy. The study tested whether deep TCR repertoire sequencing of HIV patients' small blood samples could capture immune perturbation and reconstitution. No consistent shift in CD8 counts was seen during early therapy, whereas a slight rise was seen in the CD4:CD8 ratio. Relative to controls, total CDR3 counts per chain did not differ significantly, and patients lacked overall T-cell lymphocytopenia.

What the work shows at the level of the full study, not this receptor alone: In size-matched repertoire data, the apparent post-therapy recovery of the Gini index in HIV-infected patients was not replicated. During therapy, HIV-associated CDR3s significantly decreased in frequency, while CMV-associated CDR3s did not change significantly, though most became more frequent. The observed differences in diversity were not explained by the slight differences in age and sex profiles between the study cohorts. Using whole blood restricted sequencing depth and prevented separating the dynamics of distinct T-cell subpopulations. The pairing of alpha and beta chains was not determined in the samples. MAIT cell alpha-chain CDR3s were present at high frequency in healthy controls but severely depleted in HIV+ repertoires. Healthy control repertoires showed roughly threefold more distinct CDR3s and higher Shannon diversity than untreated HIV+ repertoires. Both the Jaccard index and the count of highly shared sequences showed that healthy controls shared more CDR3s between individuals than HIV+ patients did. Oligoclonality may be reflected in the significantly higher mean Gini indices of HIV-infected repertoires compared with controls. Differing numbers of distinct sequences in patients and controls hindered comparison, and size-matching assigned excessive weight to rare events in the HIV-infected data. Eight alpha and eight beta V genes showed significantly different mean usage between HIV-infected patients and controls. Only sixteen HIV-infected individuals were processed, which the authors considered a major limit on how widely the findings apply. HLA typing of donors was not performed in the study.

The clonotype was recovered from an adult with HIV infection. Recombination connected TRBV3-1 to TRBJ1-6; TRBD1 is a weak D gene call, 5 bases matching. The source was blood, collected before antiretroviral therapy. The CDR3 amino acid sequence is: CASGRDSRWSYNSPLHF. The DNA sequence is TGTGCCAGCGGTAGGGACTCTAGGTGGTCCTATAATTCACCCCTCCACTTT.